This TCR beta chain comes out of a study of control samples from healthy donors and cancer patients. From germline, CDR1 is LNHDA and CDR2 SQIVND (reference sequence). This CDR3 is built from 15 residues. V shed 10 bases and J shed 1 base, with 16 bases lying between them. Produced via immunoSEQ multiplex PCR; TCRdb's table is partial and in-frame only. Its table records around 190,000 clones. This TCR came from a woman aged 25-40 years in good health. V gene TRBV19 combines with J gene TRBJ2-2; D is perhaps TRBD1 (6 bases). The specimen sequenced was blood. The CDR3 is CAIASVRGNTGELFF. For the CDR3, the DNA is TGTGCCATCGCATCAGTCAGGGGGAACACCGGGGAGCTGTTTTTT.